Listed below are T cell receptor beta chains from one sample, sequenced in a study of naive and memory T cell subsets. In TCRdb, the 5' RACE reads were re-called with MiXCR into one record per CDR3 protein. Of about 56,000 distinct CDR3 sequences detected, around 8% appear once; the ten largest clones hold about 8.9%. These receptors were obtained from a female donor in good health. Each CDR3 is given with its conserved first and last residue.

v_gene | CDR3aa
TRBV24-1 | CATSDPTSLLGEQFF
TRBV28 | CASASMAVSYEQYF
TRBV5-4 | CASSLMTGSGNTIYF
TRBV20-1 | CSARKVGGGNSPLHF
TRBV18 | CASSTDGNTIYF
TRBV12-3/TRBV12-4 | CASSSGNGYTF
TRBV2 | CASSGLGQQQAKNIQYF
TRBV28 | CASSSGQATDTQYF
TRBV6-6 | CASSHRGTGELIEAFF
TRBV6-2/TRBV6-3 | CASSHTGGPAGEQFF
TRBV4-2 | CASSQDRIMNTEAFF
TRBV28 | CASSSLAGGWLGEQFF
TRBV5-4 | CASSSDRDGKKLFF
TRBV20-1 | CSARNGQGARDTQYF
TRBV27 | CASSQSGTYNSPLHF
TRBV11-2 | CASSLNPGTTDTQYF
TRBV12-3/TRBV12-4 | CASSFGVGWDRYTDTQYF
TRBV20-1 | CSARGVGTVYF
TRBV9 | CASSVGGAGNSPLHF
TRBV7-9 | CASSPPGVYEQYF